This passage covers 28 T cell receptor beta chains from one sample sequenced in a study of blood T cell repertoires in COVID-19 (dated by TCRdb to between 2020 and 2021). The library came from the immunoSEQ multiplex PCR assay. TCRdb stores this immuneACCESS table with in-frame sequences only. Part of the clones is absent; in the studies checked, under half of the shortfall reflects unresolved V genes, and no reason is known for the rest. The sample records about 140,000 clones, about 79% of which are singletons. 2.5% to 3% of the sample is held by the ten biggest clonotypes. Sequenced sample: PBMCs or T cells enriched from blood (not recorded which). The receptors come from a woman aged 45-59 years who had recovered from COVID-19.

As DNA, the CDR3 is TGTGCCACCAGTGATTCTCTCAGACAAGAGACCCAGTACTTC. It yields the protein CATSDSLRQETQYF. V is TRBV24-1 and J is TRBJ2-5; no reliable D call. Per germline, CDR1 KGHDR and CDR2 SFDVKD. V was cut by 2 bases and J by 2 bases, with 8 bases left in between. This CDR3 has 14 amino acids.

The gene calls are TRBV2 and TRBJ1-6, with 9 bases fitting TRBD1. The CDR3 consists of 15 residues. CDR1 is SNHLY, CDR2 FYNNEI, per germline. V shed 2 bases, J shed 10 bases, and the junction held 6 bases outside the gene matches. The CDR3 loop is CASSEMGQGGSPLHF. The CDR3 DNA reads TGTGCCAGCAGTGAAATGGGACAGGGAGGCTCACCCCTCCACTTT.

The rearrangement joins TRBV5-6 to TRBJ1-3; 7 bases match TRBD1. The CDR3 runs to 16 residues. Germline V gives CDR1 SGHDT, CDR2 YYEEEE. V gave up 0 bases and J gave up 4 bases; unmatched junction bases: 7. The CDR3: CASSLVLRGTGNTIYF. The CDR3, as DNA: TGTGCCAGCAGCTTGGTGCTCAGGGGGACGGGAAACACCATATATTTT.

The CDR3 bases are TGTGCCAGCAGCTTAGCGCACAGGGAAGGTCAGCCCCAGCATTTT. Translating it yields CASSLAHREGQPQHF. V is TRBV7-2 and J is TRBJ1-5, with D possibly being TRBD1 (6 bases). The CDR3 spans 15 residues. V dropped 0 bases and J dropped 6 bases, with 12 bases sitting between them. The germline V gene has CDR1 SGHTA and CDR2 FQGNSA.

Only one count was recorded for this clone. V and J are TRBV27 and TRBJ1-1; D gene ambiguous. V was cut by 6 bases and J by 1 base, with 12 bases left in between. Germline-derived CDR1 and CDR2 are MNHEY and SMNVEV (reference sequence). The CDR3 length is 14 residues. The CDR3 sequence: CASRDILGNTEAFF. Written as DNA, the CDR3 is TGTGCCAGCAGAGACATCCTCGGGAACACTGAAGCTTTCTTT.

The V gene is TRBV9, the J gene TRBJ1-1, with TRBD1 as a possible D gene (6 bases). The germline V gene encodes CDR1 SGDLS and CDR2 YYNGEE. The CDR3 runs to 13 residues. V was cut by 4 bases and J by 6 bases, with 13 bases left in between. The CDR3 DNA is TGTGCCAGCAGCCCCCGGGGGGGCTCTGAAGCTTTCTTT. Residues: CASSPRGGSEAFF.

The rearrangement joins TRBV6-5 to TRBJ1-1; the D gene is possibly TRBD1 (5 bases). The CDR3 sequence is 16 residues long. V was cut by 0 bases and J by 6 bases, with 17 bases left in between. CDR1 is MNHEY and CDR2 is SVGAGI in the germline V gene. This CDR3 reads CASSYSWRGDSPEAFF. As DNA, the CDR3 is TGTGCCAGCAGTTACTCGTGGAGGGGAGATAGCCCTGAAGCTTTCTTT.

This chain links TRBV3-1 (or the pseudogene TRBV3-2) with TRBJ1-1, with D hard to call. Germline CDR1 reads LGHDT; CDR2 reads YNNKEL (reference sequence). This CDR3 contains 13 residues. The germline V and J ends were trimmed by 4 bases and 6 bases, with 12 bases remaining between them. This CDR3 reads CASSPRAGSEAFF. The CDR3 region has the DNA TGTGCCAGCAGCCCCCGCGCGGGTTCTGAAGCTTTCTTT.

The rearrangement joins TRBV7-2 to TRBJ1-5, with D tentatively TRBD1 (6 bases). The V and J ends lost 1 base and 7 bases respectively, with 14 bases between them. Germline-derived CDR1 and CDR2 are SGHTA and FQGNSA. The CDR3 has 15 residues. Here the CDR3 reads CASSLEAGTRQPQHF. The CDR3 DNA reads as TGTGCCAGCAGCTTAGAGGCAGGGACAAGGCAGCCCCAGCATTTT. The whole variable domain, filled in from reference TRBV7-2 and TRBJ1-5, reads GAGVSQSPSNKVTEKGKDVELRCDPISGHTALYWYRQSLGQGLEFLIYFQGNSAPDKSGLPSDRFSAERTGGSVSTLTIQRTQQEDSAVYLCASSLEAGTRQPQHFGDGTRLSIL.

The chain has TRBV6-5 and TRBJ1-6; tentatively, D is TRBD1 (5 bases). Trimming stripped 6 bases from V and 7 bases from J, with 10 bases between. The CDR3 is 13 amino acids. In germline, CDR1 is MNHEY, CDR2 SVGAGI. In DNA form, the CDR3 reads TGTGCCAGCAGCCTCGGGGGAAATTCACCCCTCCACTTT. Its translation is CASSLGGNSPLHF.

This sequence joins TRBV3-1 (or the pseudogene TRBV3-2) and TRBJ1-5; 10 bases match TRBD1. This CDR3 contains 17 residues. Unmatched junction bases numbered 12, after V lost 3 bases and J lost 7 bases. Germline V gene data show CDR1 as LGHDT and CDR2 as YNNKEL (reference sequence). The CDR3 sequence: CASSQPRVGQGDQPQHF. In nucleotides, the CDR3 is TGTGCCAGCAGCCAGCCGAGGGTAGGACAGGGGGACCAGCCCCAGCATTTT.

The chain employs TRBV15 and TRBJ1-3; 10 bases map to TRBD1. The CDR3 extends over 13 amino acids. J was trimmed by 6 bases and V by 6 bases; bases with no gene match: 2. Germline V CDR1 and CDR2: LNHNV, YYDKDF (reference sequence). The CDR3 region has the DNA TGTGCCACCAGGGGGACAGGGGTAAACACCATATATTTT. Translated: CATRGTGVNTIYF. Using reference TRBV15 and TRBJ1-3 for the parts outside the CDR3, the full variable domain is DAMVIQNPRYQVTQFGKPVTLSCSQTLNHNVMYWYQQKSSQAPKLLFHYYDKDFNNEADTPDNFQSRRPNTSFCFLDIRSPGLGDTAMYLCATRGTGVNTIYFGEGSWLTVV.

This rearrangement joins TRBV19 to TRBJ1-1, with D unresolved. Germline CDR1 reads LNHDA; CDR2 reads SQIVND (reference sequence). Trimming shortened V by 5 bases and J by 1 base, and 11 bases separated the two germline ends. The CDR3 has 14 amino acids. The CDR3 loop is CASSPFMANTEAFF. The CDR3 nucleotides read TGTGCCAGTAGTCCATTTATGGCGAACACTGAAGCTTTCTTT.

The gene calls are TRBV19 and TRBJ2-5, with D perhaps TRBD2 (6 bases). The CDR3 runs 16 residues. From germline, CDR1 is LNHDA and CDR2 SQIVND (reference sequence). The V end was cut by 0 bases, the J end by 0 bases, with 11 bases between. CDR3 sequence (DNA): TGTGCCAGTAGTATAGAGGCTAGCGCGTACCAAGAGACCCAGTACTTC. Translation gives CASSIEASAYQETQYF.

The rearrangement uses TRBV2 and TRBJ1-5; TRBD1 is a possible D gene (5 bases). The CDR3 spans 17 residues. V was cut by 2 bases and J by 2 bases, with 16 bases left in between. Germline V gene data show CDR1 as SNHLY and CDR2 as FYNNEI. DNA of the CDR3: TGTGCCAGCAGTGAATGGGGTCAGGGAAGGGGCAATCAGCCCCAGCATTTT. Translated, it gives CASSEWGQGRGNQPQHF. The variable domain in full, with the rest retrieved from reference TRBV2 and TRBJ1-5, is EPEVTQTPSHQVTQMGQEVILRCVPISNHLYFYWYRQILGQKVEFLVSFYNNEISEKSEIFDDQFSVERPDGSNFTLKIRSTKLEDSAMYFCASSEWGQGRGNQPQHFGDGTRLSIL.

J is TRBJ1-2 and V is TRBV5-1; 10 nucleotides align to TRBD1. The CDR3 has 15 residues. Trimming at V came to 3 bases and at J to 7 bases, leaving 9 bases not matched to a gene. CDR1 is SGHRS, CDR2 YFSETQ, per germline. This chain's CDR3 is CASSSNVGQGGGYTF. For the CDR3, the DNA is TGCGCCAGCAGCTCAAACGTCGGACAGGGGGGTGGCTACACCTTC.

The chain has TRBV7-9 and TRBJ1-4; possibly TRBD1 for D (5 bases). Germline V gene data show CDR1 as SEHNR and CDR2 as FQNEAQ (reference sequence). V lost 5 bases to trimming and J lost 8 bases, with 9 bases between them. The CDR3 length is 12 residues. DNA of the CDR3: TGTGCCAGCAGCCAGGGAGGGGAAAAACTGTTTTTT. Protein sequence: CASSQGGEKLFF.

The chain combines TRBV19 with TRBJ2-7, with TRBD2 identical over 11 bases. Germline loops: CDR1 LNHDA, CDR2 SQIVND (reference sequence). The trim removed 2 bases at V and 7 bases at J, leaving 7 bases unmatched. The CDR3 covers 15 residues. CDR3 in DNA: TGTGCCAGTAGTATACCGGGACTAGCGGTGAGTGAGCAGTACTTC. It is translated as CASSIPGLAVSEQYF.

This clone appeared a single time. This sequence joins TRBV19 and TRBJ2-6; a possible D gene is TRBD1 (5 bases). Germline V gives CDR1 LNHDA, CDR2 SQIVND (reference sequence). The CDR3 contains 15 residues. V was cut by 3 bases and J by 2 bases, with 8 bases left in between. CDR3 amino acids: CASSIQGTGANVLTF. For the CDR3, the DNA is TGTGCCAGTAGTATCCAGGGTACTGGGGCCAACGTCCTGACTTTC. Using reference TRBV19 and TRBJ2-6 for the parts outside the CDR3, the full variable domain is DGGITQSPKYLFRKEGQNVTLSCEQNLNHDAMYWYRQDPGQGLRLIYYSQIVNDFQKGDIAEGYSVSREKKESFPLTVTSAQKNPTAFYLCASSIQGTGANVLTFGAGSRLTVL.

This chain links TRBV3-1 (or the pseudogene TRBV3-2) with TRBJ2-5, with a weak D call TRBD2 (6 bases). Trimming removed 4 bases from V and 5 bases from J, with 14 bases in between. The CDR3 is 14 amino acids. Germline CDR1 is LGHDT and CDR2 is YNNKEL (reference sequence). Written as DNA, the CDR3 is TGTGCCAGCAGCCTACTCGGGGGACCGGAGACCCAGTACTTC. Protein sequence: CASSLLGGPETQYF.

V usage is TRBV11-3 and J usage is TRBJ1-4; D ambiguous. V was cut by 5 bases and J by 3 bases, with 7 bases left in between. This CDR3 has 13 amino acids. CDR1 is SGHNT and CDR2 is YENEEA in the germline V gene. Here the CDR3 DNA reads TGTGCCAGCAGCAGAGCCTCTAATGAAAAACTGTTTTTT. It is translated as CASSRASNEKLFF.

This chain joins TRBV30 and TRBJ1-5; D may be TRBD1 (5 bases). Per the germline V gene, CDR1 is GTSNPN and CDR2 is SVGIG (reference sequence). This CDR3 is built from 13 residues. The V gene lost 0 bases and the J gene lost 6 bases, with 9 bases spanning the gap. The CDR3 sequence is CAWSVGGTQPQHF. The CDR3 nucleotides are TGTGCCTGGAGTGTAGGAGGGACTCAGCCCCAGCATTTT.

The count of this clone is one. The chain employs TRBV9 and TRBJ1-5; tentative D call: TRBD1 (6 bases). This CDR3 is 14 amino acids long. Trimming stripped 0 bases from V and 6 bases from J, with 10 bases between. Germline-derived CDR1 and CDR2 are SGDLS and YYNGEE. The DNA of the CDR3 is TGTGCCAGCAGCGTAGGGTCAGGGGCTCAGCCCCAGCATTTT. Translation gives CASSVGSGAQPQHF.

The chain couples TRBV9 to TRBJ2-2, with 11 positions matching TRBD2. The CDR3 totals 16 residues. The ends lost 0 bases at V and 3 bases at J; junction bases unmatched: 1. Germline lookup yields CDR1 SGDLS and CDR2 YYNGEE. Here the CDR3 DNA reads TGTGCCAGCAGCGTAGTAGCGGGAGGGGACACCGGGGAGCTGTTTTTT. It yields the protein CASSVVAGGDTGELFF.

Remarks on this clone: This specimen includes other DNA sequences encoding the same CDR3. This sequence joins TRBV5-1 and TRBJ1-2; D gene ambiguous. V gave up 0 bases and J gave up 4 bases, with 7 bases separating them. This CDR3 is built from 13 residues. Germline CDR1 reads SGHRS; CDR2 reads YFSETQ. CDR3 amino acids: CASSLGGGYGYTF. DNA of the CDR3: TGCGCCAGCAGCTTGGGAGGTGGCTATGGCTACACCTTC.

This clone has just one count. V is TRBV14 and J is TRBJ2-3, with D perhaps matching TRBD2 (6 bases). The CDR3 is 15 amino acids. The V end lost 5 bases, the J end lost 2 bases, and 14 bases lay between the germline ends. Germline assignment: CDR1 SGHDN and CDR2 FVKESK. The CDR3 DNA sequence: TGTGCCAGCAGCACCCGAAGCGGGCCCACAGATACGCAGTATTTT. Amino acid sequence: CASSTRSGPTDTQYF. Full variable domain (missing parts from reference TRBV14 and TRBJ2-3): EAGVTQFPSHSVIEKGQTVTLRCDPISGHDNLYWYRRVMGKEIKFLLHFVKESKQDESGMPNNRFLAERTGGTYSTLKVQPAELEDSGVYFCASSTRSGPTDTQYFGPGTRLTVL.

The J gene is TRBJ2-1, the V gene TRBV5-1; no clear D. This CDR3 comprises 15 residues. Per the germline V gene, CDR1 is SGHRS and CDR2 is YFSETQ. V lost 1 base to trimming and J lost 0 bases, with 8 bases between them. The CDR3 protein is CASSLSAGSYNEQFF. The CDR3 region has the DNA TGCGCCAGCAGCTTGTCGGCAGGCTCCTACAATGAGCAGTTCTTC.

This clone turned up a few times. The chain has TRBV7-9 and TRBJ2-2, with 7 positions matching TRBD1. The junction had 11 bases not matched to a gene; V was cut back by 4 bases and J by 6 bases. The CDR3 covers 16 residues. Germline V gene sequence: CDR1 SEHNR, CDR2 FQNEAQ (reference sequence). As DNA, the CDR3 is TGTGCCAGCAGCTCAGGCTCGGCAGGGGGTCCCGGGGAGCTGTTTTTT. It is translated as CASSSGSAGGPGELFF.